The 27 T cell receptor beta chains in this list originate from one sample, sequenced in a study of neurological immune-mediated disorders. TCRdb re-called the 5' RACE reads through MiXCR, storing one row per CDR3 protein. The sample gives 80,000 to 100,000 distinct CDR3 sequences, roughly 3.3% of which show up once; 2.5% to 3% is in the top ten. Sequenced material: PBMCs. Source of these receptors: a woman in her 50s with multiple sclerosis.

This clonotype was seen ten or more times. V gene TRBV5-1 combines with J gene TRBJ1-1; maybe TRBD1 (6 bases). CDR1 and CDR2 from the germline V gene are SGHRS and YFSETQ. Trimming shortened V by 5 bases and J by 3 bases, and 11 bases separated the two germline ends. This CDR3 has 13 residues. This CDR3 is CASREGEDTEAFF. The CDR3 DNA reads as TGCGCCAGCAGGGAGGGGGAGGACACTGAAGCTTTCTTT.

This clonotype showed up many times. The chain uses TRBV27 and TRBJ1-4; D unresolved. This CDR3 has 13 amino acids. Germline values: CDR1 MNHEY, CDR2 SMNVEV (reference sequence). V lost 1 base and J lost 14, with 14 bases in between. CDR3 coding DNA: TGTGCCAGCAGTTTATGGGTCGACCAGCCGCTGTTTTTT. Its translation is CASSLWVDQPLFF.

This clonotype appeared many times. This chain links TRBV12-5 with TRBJ1-1, with D tentatively TRBD1 (5 bases). Germline V gives CDR1 LGHNT, CDR2 FRNRAP. The CDR3 has 14 residues. Trimming removed 5 bases at V and 2 bases at J, with 12 bases between. CDR3 DNA sequence: TGTGCTAGTGGTACCGGGGGGGTTAACACTGAAGCTTTCTTT. Protein product: CASGTGGVNTEAFF.

This clonotype was seen many times. CDR3 in amino acids: CASSLAGQAGYTF. The CDR3 region has the DNA TGTGCCAGCAGCTTAGCGGGACAGGCAGGCTACACCTTC. The chain carries TRBV7-2 and TRBJ1-2, with 8 nucleotides matching TRBD1. The trim removed 0 bases at V and 8 bases at J, leaving 2 bases unmatched. The CDR3 sequence is 13 residues long. Germline V gene data show CDR1 as SGHTA and CDR2 as FQGNSA.

This clonotype was observed at least ten times. The rearrangement joins TRBV20-1 to TRBJ2-3; possible D gene TRBD2, 6 bases. The CDR3 spans 15 residues. V was trimmed by 5 bases and J by 6 bases, leaving 21 bases between them. Per germline, CDR1 DFQATT and CDR2 SNEGSKA (reference sequence). CDR3 bases: TGCAGTGCTGGGGGAGGTGCCCTCCAGTTGGATACGCAGTATTTT. This codes for CSAGGGALQLDTQYF.

This clonotype showed up many times. The chain has TRBV20-1 and TRBJ2-4; a weak D match, TRBD2 (6 bases). The CDR3 is 13 amino acids. Per germline, CDR1 DFQATT and CDR2 SNEGSKA (reference sequence). The CDR3 loop is CASSGENKNIQYF. The CDR3, as DNA: TGCGCGAGTAGCGGTGAGAACAAAAACATTCAGTACTTC.

Turning to this clonotype: A much larger clone lies one base from this, so it may be a read error. The chain joins TRBV6-5 to TRBJ2-7; TRBD2 matches 13 bases. The CDR3 runs 18 residues. The germline V gene has CDR1 MNHEY and CDR2 SVGAGI. The CDR3 here is CASSYRLAGGRQSYEKYF. The CDR3, as DNA: TGTGCCAGCAGTTACCGACTAGCGGGGGGCCGTCAGTCCTACGAGAAGTACTTC.

This clonotype was counted ten times or more. The CDR3 DNA reads as TGTGCCAGCAGCCCGTCGGACGGCCACAGGAACACTGAAGCTTTCTTT. It codes for CASSPSDGHRNTEAFF. The chain links TRBV7-3 to TRBJ1-1; D ambiguous. The CDR3 sequence is 16 residues long. Germline V lookup: CDR1 SGHTA, CDR2 FQGTGA. Trimming removed 5 bases from V and 1 base from J, with 17 bases in between. The full variable domain, its missing parts supplied by reference TRBV7-3 and TRBJ1-1, is GAGVSQTPSNKVTEKGKYVELRCDPISGHTALYWYRQSLGQGPEFLIYFQGTGAADDSGLPNDRFFAVRPEGSVSTLKIQRTERGDSAVYLCASSPSDGHRNTEAFFGQGTRLTVV.

There are many counts of this clonotype. The chain couples TRBV7-6 to TRBJ1-2, with a possible D match to TRBD1 (6 bases). The length of the CDR3 is 14 residues. Germline values: CDR1 SGHVS, CDR2 FNYEAQ. V gave up 5 bases and J gave up 4 bases, with 14 bases separating them. The CDR3 DNA reads as TGTGCCAGCAGCCCCGTAGCAGGGGCCTATGGCTACACCTTC. The encoded protein is CASSPVAGAYGYTF.

The sample holds many counts of this clonotype. The CDR3 DNA sequence: TGCGCCAGCAGCCAAACCCCCGTGGGGGCGCGGGAGTCCGAGCAGTACTTC. Its protein is CASSQTPVGARESEQYF. This chain uses TRBV4-3 with TRBJ2-7; D is possibly TRBD2 (7 bases). CDR3 length: 17 amino acids. V was clipped by 2 bases and J by 6 bases, with 23 bases between them. Looked up from germline, CDR1 is LGHNA and CDR2 is YSLEER.

This clonotype was observed at least ten times. The chain is built from TRBV20-1 and TRBJ1-5, with a weak D call TRBD1 (5 bases). The germline gives CDR1 DFQATT, CDR2 SNEGSKA (reference sequence). V shed 5 bases and J shed 4 bases, with 12 bases lying between them. CDR3 length: 13 residues. The CDR3 DNA follows: TGCAGTGCTGGCGGGGCAGCTAATCAGCCCCAGCATTTT. Encoded protein: CSAGGAANQPQHF.

The table lists this clonotype with many counts. V gene TRBV7-9 combines with J gene TRBJ2-6; D is uncertain. The CDR3 has 16 residues. The V end was cut by 1 base, the J end by 0 bases, with 7 bases between. The germline V gene encodes CDR1 SEHNR and CDR2 FQNEAQ (reference sequence). CDR3 residues: CASSLVHISGANVLTF. The CDR3 region has the DNA TGTGCCAGCAGCTTAGTCCATATCTCTGGGGCCAACGTCCTGACTTTC.

This clonotype was seen ten or more times. V and J are TRBV3-1 and TRBJ1-2; 12 bases are shared with TRBD1. The V gene's germline CDR1 is LGHDT and CDR2 YNNKEL (reference sequence). The length of the CDR3 is 18 residues. Germline trimming cut 4 bases from V and 0 bases from J; bases unmatched to any gene: 9. CDR3: CASSRLRGQGASNYGYTF. Here the CDR3 DNA reads TGTGCCAGCAGCCGCCTGAGGGGACAGGGGGCCTCTAACTATGGCTACACCTTC.

This clonotype was counted at least ten times. The V gene is TRBV5-1, the J gene TRBJ1-6, with D unclear. Germline CDR1 SGHRS, CDR2 YFSETQ. The CDR3 totals 15 residues. Between the trimmed V and J ends, which lost 0 bases and 5 bases, there was a span of 9 bases. The CDR3 DNA is TGCGCCAGCAGCTTGGTTTCTGTGAATAATTCACCCCTCCACTTT. Encoded protein: CASSLVSVNNSPLHF.

This clonotype showed up many times. The rearrangement joins TRBV5-1 to TRBJ1-6; possible D gene TRBD1, 6 bases. Trimming removed 4 bases at V and 6 bases at J, with 11 bases between. Germline loops: CDR1 SGHRS, CDR2 YFSETQ. This CDR3 has 14 amino acids. The CDR3 DNA sequence: TGCGCCAGCAGCATCGACAGGTTTAATTCACCCCTCCACTTT. It yields the protein CASSIDRFNSPLHF.

This clonotype has ten or more counts. The chain couples TRBV12-3 or TRBV12-4 to TRBJ2-1; D remains unclear. V was pared by 3 bases and J by 15 bases, with 12 bases between. The CDR3 consists of 11 residues. CDR3 sequence: CASSLRIARFF. The CDR3 DNA follows: TGTGCCAGCAGTTTGCGAATAGCCCGGTTCTTC.

The sample holds many counts of this clonotype. The chain has TRBV20-1 and TRBJ1-1, with TRBD1 as a possible D gene (5 bases). Germline V gene lookup returns CDR1 DFQATT and CDR2 SNEGSKA (reference sequence). CDR3 length: 14 residues. Trimming shortened V by 1 base and J by 4 bases, and 13 bases separated the two germline ends. The chain's CDR3 is CSARGGGLATEAFF. In nucleotides, the CDR3 is TGCAGTGCTAGAGGTGGGGGTCTAGCCACTGAAGCTTTCTTT.

This clonotype has a count of ten or more. One end of the junction varies from germline; a read error may be responsible. This rearrangement joins TRBV7-7 to TRBJ1-1, with no clear D. The CDR3 has 16 amino acids. Germline V lookup: CDR1 SSHAT, CDR2 FNYEAQ (reference sequence). CDR3 DNA sequence: TGTGCTAGCAGCCGCCGCCGAGGACGGATGAACACTGAAGCTTTCTTT. Amino acids: CASSRRRGRMNTEAFF.

This clonotype was counted at least ten times. The V and J genes are TRBV5-1 and TRBJ2-3, with a tentative D call TRBD2 (6 bases). The CDR3 sequence is 14 residues long. V was clipped by 4 bases and J by 4 bases, with 13 bases between them. Germline CDR1 SGHRS, CDR2 YFSETQ. CDR3 nucleotide sequence: TGCGCCAGCAGCCAGGGACTCGGCGCAGATACGCAGTATTTT. It encodes CASSQGLGADTQYF.

There are many counts of this clonotype. The chain recombines TRBV15 with TRBJ1-4; 9 bases are a match to TRBD1. CDR3 length equals 16 residues. V shed 2 bases and J 8 bases; nucleotides not matched to a gene: 9. Germline loops: CDR1 LNHNV, CDR2 YYDKDF (reference sequence). The CDR3 here is CATSRSPGQGGEKLFF. The CDR3 nucleotides read TGTGCCACCAGCAGATCACCGGGACAGGGAGGCGAAAAACTGTTTTTT.

Ten or more counts support this clonotype. V and J are TRBV5-1 and TRBJ1-2; tentatively, D is TRBD1 (5 bases). This CDR3 spans 16 amino acids. The V and J ends lost 1 base and 1 base respectively, with 14 bases between them. The germline gives CDR1 SGHRS, CDR2 YFSETQ. CDR3 nucleotides: TGCGCCAGCAGCTTGTACGGGCCAGGGAGTAACTATGGCTACACCTTC. Translating gives CASSLYGPGSNYGYTF.

At least ten counts were recorded for this clonotype. The chain uses TRBV12-3 or TRBV12-4 and TRBJ2-1; no firm D call. The ends were cut back, 10 bases at V and 4 bases at J, with 20 bases in the middle. CDR3 length: 15 residues. The CDR3 sequence is CATEKSLPLYNEQFF. The DNA of the CDR3 is TGTGCCACCGAGAAGAGCCTACCCTTATACAATGAGCAGTTCTTC.

This clonotype occurred many times. The V and J genes are TRBV29-1 and TRBJ2-3, with 8 bases that match TRBD2. This CDR3 has 12 amino acids. From germline, CDR1 is SQVTM and CDR2 ANQGSEA. This chain's CDR3 is CTSGGTTDTQYF. The CDR3 bases are TGCACTTCGGGGGGGACCACAGATACGCAGTATTTT.

This clonotype has a count of ten or more. The rearrangement joins TRBV5-1 to TRBJ1-3; TRBD1 matches 8 bases. The CDR3 contains 12 residues. After removal of 6 bases from V and 8 bases from J, the junction contained 4 bases not matched to a gene. The germline V gene has CDR1 SGHRS and CDR2 YFSETQ. The CDR3 DNA reads as TGCGCCAGCAAAGACAGGGGAGACACCATATATTTT. It encodes CASKDRGDTIYF. The full variable domain, its missing parts supplied by reference TRBV5-1 and TRBJ1-3, is KAGVTQTPRYLIKTRGQQVTLSCSPISGHRSVSWYQQTPGQGLQFLFEYFSETQRNKGNFPGRFSGRQFSNSRSEMNVSTLELGDSALYLCASKDRGDTIYFGEGSWLTVV.

This clonotype was observed a handful of times. One base away lies a much larger clone, so this may be a sequencing read error. Since the CDR3 does not end with the conserved phenylalanine or tryptophan, this likely comes from a read error. The chain links TRBV2 to TRBJ2-1; a weak D match, TRBD2 (5 bases). The CDR3 loop spans 12 amino acids. The V end lost 8 bases, the J end lost 9 bases, and 14 bases lay between the germline ends. Per the germline V gene, CDR1 is SNHLY and CDR2 is FYNNEI. The CDR3 bases are TGTGCCAGCGTCTCGGGGTTGAGTGAGCAGTTCTGC. It specifies CASVSGLSEQFC.

This clonotype was counted many times. This sequence joins TRBV5-1 and TRBJ1-1; D remains ambiguous. The CDR3 spans 15 residues. Trimming removed 2 bases at V and 3 bases at J, with 14 bases between. Germline V gene data show CDR1 as SGHRS and CDR2 as YFSETQ. The CDR3 DNA reads TGCGCCAGCAGCTTTTCACGGGCCACGGACACTGAAGCTTTCTTT. Encoded protein: CASSFSRATDTEAFF.

Note on this clonotype: This may arise from a read error, as a much more abundant clone is one base away. The J gene is TRBJ1-5, the V gene TRBV5-6; D may be TRBD1 (5 bases). CDR1 is SGHDT, CDR2 YYEEEE, per germline. There are 13 residues in the CDR3. The CDR3 coding sequence is TGTGCCATCAGCTTGGGGGTGCAGCAGCCCCAGCATTTT. Protein sequence: CAISLGVQQPQHF.